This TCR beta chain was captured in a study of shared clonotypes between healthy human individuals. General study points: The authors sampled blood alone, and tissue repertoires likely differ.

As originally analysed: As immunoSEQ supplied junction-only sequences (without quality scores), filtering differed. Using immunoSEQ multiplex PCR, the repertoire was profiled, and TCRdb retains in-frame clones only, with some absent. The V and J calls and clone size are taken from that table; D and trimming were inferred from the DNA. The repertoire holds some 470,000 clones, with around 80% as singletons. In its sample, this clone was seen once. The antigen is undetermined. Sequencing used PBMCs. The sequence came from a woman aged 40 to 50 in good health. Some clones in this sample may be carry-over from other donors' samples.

The CDR3 nucleotides read TGTGCCAGCAGCTTACGGCGGGAGGGCCGGCGAGAGACCCAGTACTTC. Amino acids: CASSLRREGRRETQYF. This chain connects TRBV7-8 to TRBJ2-5; 9 bases match TRBD2. The V and J ends lost 2 bases and 4 bases, in that order; junction bases with no gene match: 8. The CDR3 contains 16 residues. Germline CDR1 SGHVS, CDR2 FQNEAQ.